The rows below give T cell receptor beta chains drawn from one sample of a study of shared clonotypes between healthy human individuals. Clones were sequenced by immunoSEQ multiplex PCR, and TCRdb holds only the in-frame ones, with some missing. This sample has a few million clones, with 93% found just once. Source material: naive CD8+ T cells from PBMCs. These receptors all stem from a man aged 18 to 30 in good health. Some clones in this sample may be carry-over from other donors' samples. Both conserved end residues are part of each CDR3. Fields, in order: V gene, D gene, J gene, clone size, CDR3 DNA, CDR3 protein. The D gene is left open where the match is weak. Rows may omit the clone size; those that give it use once, few, many or a size class.

TRBV28,.,TRBJ1-5,.,TGTGCCAGCAGTTCGGGAGCAAGTTATCAGCCCCAGCATTTT,CASSSGASYQPQHF
TRBV4-1,.,TRBJ2-1,.,TGCGCCAGCACCGACTCGGGGAAGAGCTCCTACAATGAGCAGTTCTTC,CASTDSGKSSYNEQFF
TRBV10-3,TRBD2,TRBJ2-1,once,TGTGCCATCAGTGAAAAAGCGGGAGGCAATGAGCAGTTCTTC,CAISEKAGGNEQFF
TRBV11-2,.,TRBJ2-7,.,TGTGCCAGCAGCCAATACAAGACAGGTGACGAGCAGTACTTC,CASSQYKTGDEQYF
TRBV30,.,TRBJ2-7,.,TGTGCCTGGAGTCTAGACCTCTCCTACGAGCAGTACTTC,CAWSLDLSYEQYF
TRBV9,.,TRBJ2-7,.,TGTGCCAGCAGCCCCTACGGGGATCCCTACGAGCAGTACTTC,CASSPYGDPYEQYF
TRBV29-1,TRBD2,TRBJ2-7,.,TGCAGCGTTGAAGATCGAACTAGCGTTCGTTACGAGCAGTACTTC,CSVEDRTSVRYEQYF
TRBV6-6,.,TRBJ2-5,.,TGTGCCAGCGGGGGGGACAGGTGGATGCCCCAGTACTTC,CASGGDRWMPQYF
TRBV18,.,TRBJ2-6,.,TGTGCCAGCTCACCAACCCGGCGTCAGCAGGCGCACTCTGGGGCCAACGTCCTGACTTTC,CASSPTRRQQAHSGANVLTF
TRBV5-4,.,TRBJ2-1,.,TGTGCCAGCAGCTTGAAGAGGGAGGTTAACAATGAGCAGTTCTTC,CASSLKREVNNEQFF
TRBV7-9,.,TRBJ2-2,.,TGTGCCAGCAGCTCGACCGGGACTGACTACACCGGGGAGCTGTTTTTT,CASSSTGTDYTGELFF
TRBV6-1,TRBD1,TRBJ2-2,.,TGTGCCAGCAGTGTACGACAGGGGACCTCAAACACCGGGGAGCTGTTTTTT,CASSVRQGTSNTGELFF
TRBV2,TRBD1,TRBJ2-7,.,TGTGCCAGCAGGGGACAGAACCCAACCATATCCTACGAGCAGTACTTC,CASRGQNPTISYEQYF
TRBV19,.,TRBJ1-1,.,TGTGCCAGTACCAAGGAGAACCGGGAAGCTTTCTTT,CASTKENREAFF
TRBV27,.,TRBJ1-5,.,TGTGCCAGCAGTTTATTACCCTCTCAGGGAGCTGATAGCAATCAGCCCCAGCATTTT,CASSLLPSQGADSNQPQHF
TRBV4-1,.,TRBJ2-2,.,TGCGCCAGCAGCCACCTCGGACGGAACACCGGGGAGCTGTTTTTT,CASSHLGRNTGELFF
TRBV4-2,.,TRBJ1-4,.,TGTGCCAGCAGCCAAGATCGCGGGGGAGAGGATGAAAAACTGTTTTTT,CASSQDRGGEDEKLFF
TRBV7-2,TRBD2,TRBJ2-5,.,TGTGCCAGCAGCTTGACGCGGGGTAGCGGGGTACAAGAGACCCAGTACTTC,CASSLTRGSGVQETQYF
TRBV9,.,TRBJ2-3,once,TGTGCCAGCAGCAACGGGTTGCGCACAGATACGCAGTATTTT,CASSNGLRTDTQYF
TRBV29-1,.,TRBJ2-7,.,TGCAGCGTTGCAGGAGACTCCTACGAGCAGTACTTC,CSVAGDSYEQYF
TRBV11-2,.,TRBJ1-3,.,TGTGCCAGCAGCTTAGACAGGGGAGGTGGAAACACCATATATTTT,CASSLDRGGGNTIYF
TRBV7-8,TRBD2,TRBJ2-7,.,TGTGCCAGCAGCTTGCTAGCGGGACGCGAGCAGTACTTC,CASSLLAGREQYF
TRBV7-6,.,TRBJ1-1,.,TGTGCCAGCAGCTTAGCCCCCGAGGGACACCTTGAAGCTTTCTTT,CASSLAPEGHLEAFF
TRBV7-3,.,TRBJ2-3,.,TGTGCCAGCAGCCTAACGGGCGGGAGCACAGATACGCAGTATTTT,CASSLTGGSTDTQYF
TRBV5-1,TRBD2,TRBJ2-1,.,TGCGCCAGCAGCGGTAGCGGGAGGGCTAATTTTGCCTCCTACAATGAGCAGTTCTTC,CASSGSGRANFASYNEQFF
TRBV11-2,.,TRBJ2-1,.,TGTGCCAGCAGCTTAGGTGGGGGGCTATTTGAGCAGTTCTTC,CASSLGGGLFEQFF
TRBV4-2,TRBD2,TRBJ2-1,once,TGTGCCAGCAGCCAACCAACCCCCTTTGACGGGGAGGGCTACAATGAGCAGTTCTTC,CASSQPTPFDGEGYNEQFF
TRBV7-9,TRBD2,TRBJ2-7,once,TGTGCCAGCAGTTTTACTAGCGGGGGGTTCTACGAGCAGTACTTC,CASSFTSGGFYEQYF
TRBV19,.,TRBJ2-6,few,TGTGCCAGTAGGACAACTGGGGCCAACGTCCTGACTTTC,CASRTTGANVLTF
TRBV6-6,.,TRBJ1-2,.,TGTGCCAGCAGTCAGCGGGGAGCTAACTATGGCTACACCTTC,CASSQRGANYGYTF
TRBV11-1,TRBD2,TRBJ2-7,.,TGTGCCAGCAGCTTAGGACGGCGGGAGGGTACGTACGAGCAGTACTTC,CASSLGRREGTYEQYF
TRBV28,TRBD2,TRBJ2-7,.,TGTGCCAGCAGTTTCAGGGGACTAGTGGCCTACGAGCAGTACTTC,CASSFRGLVAYEQYF
TRBV10-3,.,TRBJ2-7,.,TGTGCCATCAGTGAACGACTAGGTTCCTACGAGCAGTACTTC,CAISERLGSYEQYF
TRBV2,TRBD1,TRBJ1-1,few,TGTGCCAGCAGTGAACGGCTGACAGGGGCCACTGAAGCTTTCTTT,CASSERLTGATEAFF
TRBV29-1,.,TRBJ2-3,.,TGCAGCGTGAACGGATACACTAGCACAGATACGCAGTATTTT,CSVNGYTSTDTQYF
TRBV7-9,TRBD2,TRBJ2-5,.,TGTGCCAGCAGCTTGTCTACCGGGACTAGAGAGACCCAGTACTTC,CASSLSTGTRETQYF
TRBV27,TRBD1,TRBJ2-1,.,TGTGCCAGCACCCCCGTGGGGACAGGGAGGCATGAGCAGTTCTTC,CASTPVGTGRHEQFF
TRBV27,.,TRBJ2-1,.,TGTGCCAGCAGTTTACGGTCCAGCTCCTACAATGAGCAGTTCTTC,CASSLRSSSYNEQFF
TRBV9,.,TRBJ1-3,once,TGTGCCAGCAGCGTGTCTGGGTTGGCTGGAAACACCATATATTTT,CASSVSGLAGNTIYF
TRBV5-1,.,TRBJ2-7,.,TGCGCCAGCAGCACCCTAACAGGGATCCACTACGAGCAGTACTTC,CASSTLTGIHYEQYF
TRBV4-2,.,TRBJ2-7,.,TGTGCCAGCAGCCCCACCCCCAGCCTTGACTACGAGCAGTACTTC,CASSPTPSLDYEQYF
TRBV6-5,.,TRBJ2-3,.,TGTGCCAGCTTTTCGGGACCTAGCACAGATACGCAGTATTTT,CASFSGPSTDTQYF